A selection of T cell receptor beta chains follows, all from one sample in a study of cytomegalovirus exposure and HLA in healthy donors. The method was immunoSEQ multiplex PCR; TCRdb's version includes in-frame clones alone and lacks a portion of them. The sample holds 100,000 or so clones, 75% seen once. Sequencing was done on a sample of PBMCs. The receptor set was obtained from a male donor in good health and CMV-seropositive. CDR3s leave out the opening cysteine and the closing phenylalanine or tryptophan.

V gene	CDR3 length	J gene	CDR3 protein
TRBV28	12	TRBJ1-5	ASRHGTGSQPQH
TRBV10-3	13	TRBJ2-7	AISALKDSGGEQY
TRBV15	13	TRBJ2-7	ATSRDRGESYEQY
TRBV7-2	14	TRBJ2-2	ASTTQAGAQFGELF
TRBV19	11	TRBJ1-1	ASRGTLSTEAF
TRBV18	15	TRBJ2-2	ASSPSAGGPMTGELF
TRBV5-1	13	TRBJ2-5	ASSSTTGKKETQY
TRBV11-3	10	TRBJ1-1	ASSLGDTKAF
TRBV25-1	15	TRBJ2-3	ASSELQGRRAPDTQY
TRBV28	14	TRBJ1-5	ASNVDRGNGNQPQH
TRBV7-9	12	TRBJ1-4	ASSLDGGREKLF
TRBV6-1	13	TRBJ2-1	ASRLGTSGANEQF
TRBV5-4	14	TRBJ2-2	ASSLGTTQNTGELF
TRBV5-6	14	TRBJ1-3	ASSLWGPGVGNTIY
TRBV5-4	15	TRBJ1-3	ASSPYPDRSTGNTIY
TRBV7-2	12	TRBJ1-4	ASSPTASNEKLF
TRBV11-3	11	TRBJ2-3	ASSLVTGRRQY
TRBV6-4	13	TRBJ2-3	ASSGSSGETDTQY
TRBV5-1	13	TRBJ2-3	ASSSSGGLTDTQY
TRBV5-4	13	TRBJ2-5	ASSVLTGLQETQY
TRBV25-1	13	TRBJ1-1	ASSETGTGNTEAF
TRBV7-9	13	TRBJ1-4	ASSVSGLSGEKLF
TRBV4-1	12	TRBJ1-2	ASSHPGQGYGYT
TRBV4-1	13	TRBJ1-1	ASSTRQGPDTEAF
TRBV5-6	13	TRBJ2-1	ASSQKRGGYGEQF
TRBV7-6	18	TRBJ2-7	ASSLVGGGQGSIRYYEQY
TRBV9	11	TRBJ2-7	ASSSGDSYEQY
TRBV30	10	TRBJ1-5	AWGQGSQPQH
TRBV4-3	13	-	ASSQDRDSNYEQY
TRBV4-1	15	TRBJ2-3	ASSPNQGARNTDTQY
TRBV9	11	TRBJ2-3	ASSVRGVDTQY
TRBV4-1	13	TRBJ1-1	ASSHETDLGTEAF
TRBV19	12	TRBJ2-5	ASSPATGRGTQY
TRBV6-6	11	TRBJ2-7	ASSYSQGARQY
TRBV7-2	15	TRBJ2-6	ASSPWTDFSGANVLT